Below, 20 T cell receptor beta chains from the same sample are listed, as sequenced in a study of blood T cell repertoires in COVID-19. Profiled with immunoSEQ multiplex PCR; TCRdb holds only in-frame clones, not every one. Of some 77,000 clones in the sample, 85% to 90% were seen once. Sequencing was carried out using peripheral blood. These receptors came from a woman aged 80 or over with active or convalescent COVID-19.

The chain recombines TRBV13 with TRBJ2-2; the match to TRBD1 covers 8 bases. Trimming at V came to 5 bases and at J to 1 base, leaving 6 bases not matched to a gene. CDR1 and CDR2 (germline): PRHDT, FYEKMQ (reference sequence). The CDR3 totals 16 residues. The DNA of the CDR3 is TGTGCCAGCAGCATCCGAGGGACAGGGAACACCGGGGAGCTGTTTTTT. Amino acid sequence: CASSIRGTGNTGELFF.

This chain uses TRBV4-3 with TRBJ2-4, with a possible D match to TRBD2 (5 bases). Trimming left V 4 bases short and J 8 bases short, with 12 bases between. The germline gives CDR1 LGHNA, CDR2 YSLEER. The CDR3 spans 13 residues. The CDR3 DNA follows: TGCGCCAGCAGCCGGGAGAGACAAGACATTCAGTACTTC. Its protein is CASSRERQDIQYF.

The chain has TRBV18 and TRBJ2-1; TRBD1 agrees at 7 bases. Germline V gene lookup returns CDR1 KGHSH and CDR2 LQKENI. Trimming cost V 1 base and J 5 bases; bases outside gene matches: 5. The CDR3 runs 15 residues. This CDR3 is CASSPHRGRDNEQFF. The CDR3 coding sequence is TGTGCCAGCTCACCACACAGGGGCAGGGACAATGAGCAGTTCTTC.

The chain carries TRBV3-1 (or the pseudogene TRBV3-2) and TRBJ2-2, with D perhaps matching TRBD1 (5 bases). Trimming cost V 3 bases and J 2 bases, with 10 bases left between them. Germline V gene data show CDR1 as LGHDT and CDR2 as YNNKEL (reference sequence). This CDR3 region has 15 residues. CDR3 nucleotide sequence: TGTGCCAGCAGCCACTGGGGCCCCAACACCGGGGAGCTGTTTTTT. It yields the protein CASSHWGPNTGELFF.

The genes are TRBV19 and TRBJ1-5; D may be TRBD1 (6 bases). The germline CDR1 and CDR2 sequences are LNHDA and SQIVND (reference sequence). The CDR3 extends over 15 amino acids. The ends were cut back, 4 bases at V and 7 bases at J, with 17 bases in the middle. The CDR3 protein is CASSTLRGRFQPQHF. The CDR3 nucleotides read TGTGCCAGTAGTACCCTCAGGGGTCGCTTCCAGCCCCAGCATTTT.

The gene calls are TRBV20-1 and TRBJ2-5, with D possibly matching TRBD2 (5 bases). Trimming removed 3 bases from V and 5 bases from J, with 10 bases in between. Germline V lookup: CDR1 DFQATT, CDR2 SNEGSKA (reference sequence). The CDR3 consists of 12 residues. The CDR3 sequence is CSASIAWETQYF. CDR3 sequence (DNA): TGCAGTGCTAGTATAGCGTGGGAGACCCAGTACTTC.

The genes are TRBV7-9 and TRBJ1-2; the match to TRBD1 covers 7 bases. Per germline, CDR1 SEHNR and CDR2 FQNEAQ (reference sequence). CDR3 length: 13 residues. V shed 3 bases and J 7 bases; nucleotides not matched to a gene: 5. This CDR3 is CASSFNTGVGYTF. The CDR3 DNA follows: TGTGCCAGCAGCTTTAACACAGGGGTTGGCTACACCTTC. The entire variable domain, with the rest obtained from reference TRBV7-9 and TRBJ1-2, is as follows: DTGVSQNPRHKITKRGQNVTFRCDPISEHNRLYWYRQTLGQGPEFLTYFQNEAQLEKSRLLSDRFSAERPKGSFSTLEIQRTEQGDSAMYLCASSFNTGVGYTFGSGTRLTVV.

The chain employs TRBV3-1 (or the pseudogene TRBV3-2) and TRBJ1-4; TRBD1 might be the D (6 bases). The length of the CDR3 is 15 residues. V lost 4 bases, J lost 4 bases, and 13 bases lay in between. In germline, CDR1 is LGHDT, CDR2 YNNKEL (reference sequence). The CDR3 nucleotides are TGTGCCAGCAGCCCCTCGGACAGATATAATGAAAAACTGTTTTTT. Residues: CASSPSDRYNEKLFF.

The chain links TRBV19 to TRBJ1-5, with D unclear. Trimming removed 0 bases from V and 5 bases from J, with 5 bases in between. Germline V gene sequence: CDR1 LNHDA, CDR2 SQIVND (reference sequence). The CDR3 has 13 amino acids. CDR3: CASSIDPDQPQHF. The CDR3 DNA follows: TGTGCCAGTAGTATAGATCCCGATCAGCCCCAGCATTTT.

The rearrangement links TRBV9 to TRBJ2-3; D is perhaps TRBD2 (6 bases). Germline V gene lookup returns CDR1 SGDLS and CDR2 YYNGEE. The CDR3 runs 15 residues. V lost 0 bases, J lost 5 bases, and 13 bases lay in between. The CDR3 reads CASSVEGREVDTQYF. In DNA, the CDR3 is TGTGCCAGCAGCGTAGAAGGCAGGGAGGTAGATACGCAGTATTTT.

The chain uses TRBV7-2 and TRBJ1-1, with 7 positions matching TRBD1. The CDR3 is 16 residues long. The germline CDR1 and CDR2 sequences are SGHTA and FQGNSA. The junction had 11 bases not matched to a gene; V was cut back by 6 bases and J by 1 base. CDR3 coding DNA: TGTGCCAGCAGTGCAGGGGTGTACAGGGGGAACACTGAAGCTTTCTTT. Its protein product is CASSAGVYRGNTEAFF.

The J gene is TRBJ2-1, the V gene TRBV7-2, with TRBD2 matching over 10 bases. The germline CDR1 and CDR2 sequences are SGHTA and FQGNSA. J gave up 5 bases and V 2 bases, and 3 bases lay outside the gene matches. This CDR3 region has 15 residues. Here the CDR3 DNA reads TGTGCCAGCAGCTTACTAGCGGGAGCCAACAATGAGCAGTTCTTC. Translation gives CASSLLAGANNEQFF. The full variable domain, in which reference TRBV7-2 and TRBJ2-1 provide the parts outside the CDR3, is GAGVSQSPSNKVTEKGKDVELRCDPISGHTALYWYRQSLGQGLEFLIYFQGNSAPDKSGLPSDRFSAERTGGSVSTLTIQRTQQEDSAVYLCASSLLAGANNEQFFGPGTRLTVL.

The CDR3 loop reads CASGSGPTNTGELFF. The CDR3 nucleotides read TGTGCCAGCGGTTCTGGGCCAACGAACACCGGGGAGCTGTTTTTT. The chain carries TRBV6-5 and TRBJ2-2; D is unresolved. Germline-derived CDR1 and CDR2 are MNHEY and SVGAGI. This CDR3 comprises 15 residues. V lost 8 bases to trimming and J lost 0 bases, with 13 bases between them.

This sequence joins TRBV5-4 and TRBJ2-6, with 7 positions matching TRBD2. The germline V gene has CDR1 SGHNT and CDR2 YYREEE (reference sequence). V shed 0 bases and J 3 bases; nucleotides not matched to a gene: 3. The CDR3 covers 16 residues. The CDR3, as DNA: TGTGCCAGCAGCTTGGGAGGGGACTATGGGGCCAACGTCCTGACTTTC. Translated: CASSLGGDYGANVLTF.

CDR3 amino acids: CATSGTANQPQHF. In nucleotides, the CDR3 is TGTGCCACTTCCGGGACAGCAAATCAGCCCCAGCATTTT. The chain links TRBV7-2 to TRBJ1-5; 7 nucleotides line up with TRBD1. V was pared by 10 bases and J by 4 bases, with 7 bases of the junction left unmatched. There are 13 residues in the CDR3. Germline V gene lookup returns CDR1 SGHTA and CDR2 FQGNSA.

The CDR3 spells CASSSGTGDPTDTQYF. The CDR3, as DNA: TGTGCCAGCAGCTCCGGGACAGGGGACCCCACGGATACGCAGTATTTT. This sequence joins TRBV5-8 and TRBJ2-3, with 10 bases fitting TRBD1. Trimming took 3 bases from V and 6 from J; bases not matched to a gene: 10. The CDR3 has 16 amino acids. Germline V lookup: CDR1 SGHTS, CDR2 YDEGEE.

The chain combines TRBV28 with TRBJ1-3; TRBD1 aligns across 10 bases. The CDR3 has 15 residues. V was pared by 4 bases and J by 6 bases, with 6 bases of the junction left unmatched. Germline-derived CDR1 and CDR2 are MDHEN and SYDVKM. The CDR3 nucleotides are TGTGCCAGCAGTTCGATGGACAGGGGGTTAAACACCATATATTTT. Translated: CASSSMDRGLNTIYF.

This chain connects TRBV3-1 (or the pseudogene TRBV3-2) to TRBJ2-7; D call uncertain. This CDR3 comprises 15 residues. Germline V gene lookup returns CDR1 LGHDT and CDR2 YNNKEL (reference sequence). Trimming shortened V by 0 bases and J by 4 bases, and 13 bases separated the two germline ends. CDR3: CASSQDRASIYEQYF. The DNA for the CDR3 is TGTGCCAGCAGCCAAGATCGCGCAAGCATTTACGAGCAGTACTTC.

The V and J genes are TRBV24-1 and TRBJ2-7; tentatively, D is TRBD1 (5 bases). CDR1 KGHDR and CDR2 SFDVKD come from the germline V gene. Trimming stripped 3 bases from V and 3 bases from J, with 14 bases between. The CDR3 spans 15 residues. The CDR3 sequence: CATSDPGSDSYEQYF. The CDR3 DNA is TGTGCCACCAGTGATCCCGGGTCAGACAGCTACGAGCAGTACTTC.

In its sample, this clone was seen once. This chain connects TRBV4-2 to TRBJ2-7; 9 bases align to TRBD1. The CDR3 spans 19 residues. Germline assignment: CDR1 LGHNA and CDR2 YNFKEQ. J was trimmed by 0 bases and V by 5 bases; bases with no gene match: 17. CDR3 coding DNA: TGTGCCAGCAGCGTCCGTCCCGGGACAGGGAACCCCCCCTCCTACGAGCAGTACTTC. This gives the protein CASSVRPGTGNPPSYEQYF.